This TCR beta chain originates from a study of cytomegalovirus exposure and HLA in healthy donors. As for the study in general: When fewer than 400 donors were genotyped, roughly 82% of them were found to fall in the Caucasian-associated ancestry cluster.

CDR3 size: 15 residues. Trimming removed 5 bases at V and 1 base at J, with 16 bases between. The germline CDR1 and CDR2 sequences are SGHRS and YFSETQ. This clone was counted a few times. Its antigen is not known. It was with 60 Vbeta and 13 Jbeta primers that the PCR ran. The assay was immunoSEQ multiplex PCR, and TCRdb's table has in-frame clones only and misses some. This sample has roughly 170,000 clones, with 80% to 90% found just once. Study-level findings and limits: In vitro testing confirmed three CMV-associated chains as specific for CMV antigens. A missense variant in DCLRE1C was later tied to TCR beta V- and J-gene trimming.

The sequenced sample consisted of PBMCs. This clonotype was sampled from a girl aged 10 to 17 in good health and CMV-seropositive. This chain connects TRBV5-1 to TRBJ2-7, with D possibly matching TRBD1 (6 bases). CDR3 sequence: CASSFDPTGSYEQYF. The DNA for the CDR3 is TGCGCCAGCAGTTTCGACCCCACAGGGTCCTACGAGCAGTACTTC. Drawing the rest from reference TRBV5-1 and TRBJ2-7, the complete variable domain is KAGVTQTPRYLIKTRGQQVTLSCSPISGHRSVSWYQQTPGQGLQFLFEYFSETQRNKGNFPGRFSGRQFSNSRSEMNVSTLELGDSALYLCASSFDPTGSYEQYFGPGTRLTVT.